This entry features one T cell receptor beta chain sequence. Its specificity is not known. The data originate from a study of cytomegalovirus exposure and HLA in healthy donors. Study-wide points: It was assumed in the presence/absence analyses that sequencing depth was roughly uniform across donors. Listed as cytomegalovirus-associated were 164 TCR beta chains.

Everyone who donated was a healthy bone marrow donor. The primer mix had 60 Vbeta and 13 Jbeta primers. TCRdb's copy holds only in-frame clones and misses some; the assay was immunoSEQ multiplex PCR. This repertoire shows roughly 150,000 clones, 68% found once; its top ten account for under 11%. CDR1 KGHSH and CDR2 LQKENI come from the germline V gene. The CDR3 runs 14 residues. Trimming removed 3 bases at V and 0 bases at J, with 8 bases between. Specimen: PBMCs. V and J are TRBV18 and TRBJ1-2; D not certain. The source is a man aged 25-40 years in good health and CMV-seropositive. CDR3 sequence: CASSPLEANYGYTF. DNA of the CDR3: TGTGCCAGCTCACCCCTAGAGGCTAACTATGGCTACACCTTC.